Shown below are 10 T cell receptor beta chains from a single sample sequenced in a study of shared clonotypes between healthy human individuals. Naive CD8 cells lacked CD45RO and underwent positive selection for CCR7, leaving out terminally differentiated effector memory CD45RA+ cells. Produced via immunoSEQ multiplex PCR; TCRdb's table is partial and in-frame only. The repertoire holds about 2.1 million clones, with about 93% as singletons. Input material: naive CD8+ T cells from PBMCs. The receptors come from a man between 18 and 29 years old in good health. Some clones in this sample may be carry-over from other donors' samples.

The V gene is TRBV19, the J gene TRBJ1-1; D possibly corresponds to TRBD1 (5 bases). V lost 11 bases, J lost 0 bases, and 16 bases lay in between. Germline assignment: CDR1 LNHDA and CDR2 SQIVND (reference sequence). There are 14 residues in the CDR3. CDR3 residues: CAGGGANLNTEAFF. The DNA of the CDR3 is TGTGCCGGGGGGGGTGCGAATTTGAACACTGAAGCTTTCTTT.

The V gene is TRBV25-1, the J gene TRBJ1-1; weak D call: TRBD1 (6 bases). The CDR3 covers 17 residues. Trimming removed 2 bases at V and 5 bases at J, with 21 bases between. Germline V CDR1 and CDR2: MGHDK, SYGVNS. The CDR3 region is CASSEVGEGGFRTEAFF. The DNA for the CDR3 is TGTGCCAGCAGTGAAGTGGGAGAAGGGGGGTTTCGGACTGAAGCTTTCTTT.

This chain uses TRBV16 with TRBJ2-1; D call uncertain. The germline gives CDR1 KGHSY, CDR2 FQNENV. This CDR3 contains 14 residues. Trimming cost V 0 bases and J 6 bases, with 9 bases left between them. CDR3 nucleotides: TGTGCCAGCAGCCAATCGGTTAGCCTCAATGAGCAGTTCTTC. Its protein is CASSQSVSLNEQFF.

The rearrangement uses TRBV5-4 and TRBJ2-2, with 7 nucleotides matching TRBD1. The V and J ends lost 4 bases and 3 bases, in that order; junction bases with no gene match: 3. Germline CDR1 reads SGHNT; CDR2 reads YYREEE (reference sequence). The CDR3 totals 14 residues. In DNA form, the CDR3 reads TGTGCCAGCAGCCTCGGGACAGACACCGGGGAGCTGTTTTTT. This codes for CASSLGTDTGELFF.

The chain recombines TRBV20-1 with TRBJ1-2; D is uncertain. Germline values: CDR1 DFQATT, CDR2 SNEGSKA (reference sequence). The CDR3 spans 11 residues. The CDR3 is CNTRLGYGYTF. As DNA, the CDR3 is TGCAATACTCGTTTGGGCTATGGCTACACCTTC.

The chain joins TRBV28 to TRBJ2-7; 7 nucleotides match TRBD2. The CDR3 is made up of 14 amino acids. V gave up 8 bases and J gave up 5 bases; unmatched junction bases: 12. Germline values: CDR1 MDHEN, CDR2 SYDVKM. CDR3 nucleotides: TGTGCCAGCCTTACCGCGGGAGTAAGGCACGAGCAGTACTTC. The encoded protein is CASLTAGVRHEQYF.

This chain links TRBV7-2 with TRBJ2-5, with 9 nucleotides matching TRBD1. CDR3 length: 17 amino acids. Losses at the gene ends were 3 bases for V and 4 bases for J; bases not matched to a gene: 12. Germline V gene lookup returns CDR1 SGHTA and CDR2 FQGNSA. The CDR3 protein is CASSFLTGGGFGETQYF. The CDR3 coding sequence is TGTGCCAGCAGCTTCCTTACAGGGGGCGGATTTGGAGAGACCCAGTACTTC. The whole variable domain, remainder taken from reference TRBV7-2 and TRBJ2-5, is GAGVSQSPSNKVTEKGKDVELRCDPISGHTALYWYRQSLGQGLEFLIYFQGNSAPDKSGLPSDRFSAERTGGSVSTLTIQRTQQEDSAVYLCASSFLTGGGFGETQYFGPGTRLLVL.

This rearrangement joins TRBV5-1 to TRBJ1-1; 8 nucleotides agree with TRBD1. Germline V gives CDR1 SGHRS, CDR2 YFSETQ. J gave up 3 bases and V 6 bases, and 19 bases lay outside the gene matches. CDR3 length: 18 residues. The CDR3 coding sequence is TGCGCCAGCACCCTGGACAGGGCGGGAGTGGGGATTGACACTGAAGCTTTCTTT. Amino acids: CASTLDRAGVGIDTEAFF.

The chain joins TRBV5-1 to TRBJ2-3; possibly TRBD2 for D (5 bases). Trimming took off 3 bases at V and 4 bases at J, with 9 bases between the two ends. This CDR3 spans 13 amino acids. Germline V gene data show CDR1 as SGHRS and CDR2 as YFSETQ. In DNA, the CDR3 is TGCGCCAGCAGCTCGACTATAGCAGATACGCAGTATTTT. Its translation: CASSSTIADTQYF.

The V and J genes are TRBV5-6 and TRBJ1-2, with 8 bases aligning to TRBD1. The CDR3 length is 15 residues. V gave up 4 bases and J gave up 5 bases; unmatched junction bases: 10. CDR1 is SGHDT and CDR2 is YYEEEE in the germline V gene. As DNA, the CDR3 is TGTGCCAGCAGCCTCCTAACAGGGGGAGGGTATGGCTACACCTTC. Encoded protein: CASSLLTGGGYGYTF.